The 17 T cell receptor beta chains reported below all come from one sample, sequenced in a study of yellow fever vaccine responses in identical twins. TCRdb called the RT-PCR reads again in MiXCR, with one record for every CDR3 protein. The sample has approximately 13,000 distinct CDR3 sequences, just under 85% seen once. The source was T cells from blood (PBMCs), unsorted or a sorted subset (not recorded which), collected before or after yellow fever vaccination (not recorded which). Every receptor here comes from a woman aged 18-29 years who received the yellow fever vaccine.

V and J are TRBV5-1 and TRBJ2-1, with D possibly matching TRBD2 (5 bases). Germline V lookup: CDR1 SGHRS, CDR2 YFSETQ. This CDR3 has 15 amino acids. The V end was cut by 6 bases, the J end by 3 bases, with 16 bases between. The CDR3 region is CASISSPGNYNEQFF. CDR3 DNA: TGCGCCAGCATTTCTTCCCCGGGAAACTACAATGAGCAGTTCTTC.

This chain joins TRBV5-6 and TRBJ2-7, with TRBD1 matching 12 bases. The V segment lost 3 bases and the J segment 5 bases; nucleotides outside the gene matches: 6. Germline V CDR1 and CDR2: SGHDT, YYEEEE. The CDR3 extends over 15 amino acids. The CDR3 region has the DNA TGTGCCAGCAGCTCTACCGGGACAGGGGGCCACGAGCAGTACTTC. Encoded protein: CASSSTGTGGHEQYF.

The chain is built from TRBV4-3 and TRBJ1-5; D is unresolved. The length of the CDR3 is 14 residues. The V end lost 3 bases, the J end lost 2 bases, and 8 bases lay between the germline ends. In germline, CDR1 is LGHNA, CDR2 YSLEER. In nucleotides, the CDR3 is TGCGCCAGCAGCCATCCCAGTGGCAATCAGCCCCAGCATTTT. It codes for CASSHPSGNQPQHF.

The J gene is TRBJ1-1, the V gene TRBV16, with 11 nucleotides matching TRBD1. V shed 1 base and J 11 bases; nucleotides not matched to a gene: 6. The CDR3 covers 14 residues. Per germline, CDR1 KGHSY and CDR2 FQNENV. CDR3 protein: CASSQWDRGSRAFF. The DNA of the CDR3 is TGTGCCAGCAGCCAATGGGACAGGGGGAGCAGGGCTTTCTTT.

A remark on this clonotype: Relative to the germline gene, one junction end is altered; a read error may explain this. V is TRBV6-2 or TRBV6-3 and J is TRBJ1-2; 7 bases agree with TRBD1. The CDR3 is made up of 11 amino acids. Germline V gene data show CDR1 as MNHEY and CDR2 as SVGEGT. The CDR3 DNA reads TGTGCCAGCAGTTACCAGGGACAGTCACACTTC. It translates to CASSYQGQSHF.

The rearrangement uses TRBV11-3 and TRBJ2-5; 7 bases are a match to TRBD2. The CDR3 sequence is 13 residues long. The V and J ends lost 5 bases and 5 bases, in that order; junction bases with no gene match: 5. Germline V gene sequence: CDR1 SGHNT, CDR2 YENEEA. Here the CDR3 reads CASSASGGETQYF. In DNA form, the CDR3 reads TGTGCCAGCAGCGCCTCCGGGGGGGAGACCCAGTACTTC.

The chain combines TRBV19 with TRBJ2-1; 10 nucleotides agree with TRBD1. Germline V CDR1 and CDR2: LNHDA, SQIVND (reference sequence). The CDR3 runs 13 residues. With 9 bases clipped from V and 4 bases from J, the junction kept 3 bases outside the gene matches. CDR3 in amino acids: CASMGQGYNEQFF. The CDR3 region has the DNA TGTGCCAGCATGGGACAGGGGTACAATGAGCAGTTCTTC.

DNA of the CDR3: TGTGCCAGCAGTTTTCTATCGCCCCACAGCGAGACCTACGAGCAGTACTTC. Protein sequence: CASSFLSPHSETYEQYF. The chain has TRBV27 and TRBJ2-7; D is unclear. From germline, CDR1 is MNHEY and CDR2 SMNVEV (reference sequence). Trimming cost V 3 bases and J 2 bases, with 20 bases left between them. The CDR3 is 17 amino acids.

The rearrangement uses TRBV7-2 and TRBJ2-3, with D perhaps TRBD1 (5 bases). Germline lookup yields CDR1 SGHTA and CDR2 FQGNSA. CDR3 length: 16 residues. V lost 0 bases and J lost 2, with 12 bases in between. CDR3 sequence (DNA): TGTGCCAGCAGCTTAGCGGCAGGGTGGGCCACAGATACGCAGTATTTT. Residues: CASSLAAGWATDTQYF.

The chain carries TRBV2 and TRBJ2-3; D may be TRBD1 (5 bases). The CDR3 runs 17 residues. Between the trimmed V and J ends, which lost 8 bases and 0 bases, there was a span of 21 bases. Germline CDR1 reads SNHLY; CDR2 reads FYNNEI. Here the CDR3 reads CASHPRGFGPSTDTQYF. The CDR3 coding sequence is TGTGCCAGCCACCCAAGGGGATTCGGCCCTAGCACAGATACGCAGTATTTT.

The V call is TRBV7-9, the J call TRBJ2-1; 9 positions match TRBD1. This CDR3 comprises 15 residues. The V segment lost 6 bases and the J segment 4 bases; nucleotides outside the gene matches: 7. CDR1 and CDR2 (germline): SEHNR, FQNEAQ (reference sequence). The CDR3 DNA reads TGTGCCAGCAGACCCCGGGACAGGGCTTACAATGAGCAGTTCTTC. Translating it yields CASRPRDRAYNEQFF. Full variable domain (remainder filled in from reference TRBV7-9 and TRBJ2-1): DTGVSQNPRHKITKRGQNVTFRCDPISEHNRLYWYRQTLGQGPEFLTYFQNEAQLEKSRLLSDRFSAERPKGSFSTLEIQRTEQGDSAMYLCASRPRDRAYNEQFFGPGTRLTVL.

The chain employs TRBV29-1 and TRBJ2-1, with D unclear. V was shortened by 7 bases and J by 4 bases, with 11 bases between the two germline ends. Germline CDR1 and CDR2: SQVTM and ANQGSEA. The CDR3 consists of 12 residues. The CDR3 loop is CSGDQIYNEQFF. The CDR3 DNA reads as TGCAGCGGCGACCAGATTTACAATGAGCAGTTCTTC.

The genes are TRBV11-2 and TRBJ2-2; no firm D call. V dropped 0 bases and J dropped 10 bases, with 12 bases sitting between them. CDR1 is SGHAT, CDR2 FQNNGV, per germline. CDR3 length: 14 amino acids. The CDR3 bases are TGTGCCAGCAGCTTAGATGGGCTCTGGGCGGAGCTGTTTTTT. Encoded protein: CASSLDGLWAELFF.

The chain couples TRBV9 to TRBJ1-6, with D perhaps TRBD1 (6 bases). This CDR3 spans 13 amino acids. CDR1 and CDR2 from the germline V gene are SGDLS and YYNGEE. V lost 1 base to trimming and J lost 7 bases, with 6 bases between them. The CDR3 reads CASSVQGNSPLHF. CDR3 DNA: TGTGCCAGCAGCGTACAGGGGAATTCACCCCTCCACTTT.

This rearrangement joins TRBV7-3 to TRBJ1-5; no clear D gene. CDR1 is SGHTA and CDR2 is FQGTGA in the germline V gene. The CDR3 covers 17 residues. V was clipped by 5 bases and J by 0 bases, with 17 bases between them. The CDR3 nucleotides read TGTGCCAGCAGCAAACCAGGACGGAGATATAGCAATCAGCCCCAGCATTTT. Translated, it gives CASSKPGRRYSNQPQHF. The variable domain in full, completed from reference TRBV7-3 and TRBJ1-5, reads GAGVSQTPSNKVTEKGKYVELRCDPISGHTALYWYRQSLGQGPEFLIYFQGTGAADDSGLPNDRFFAVRPEGSVSTLKIQRTERGDSAVYLCASSKPGRRYSNQPQHFGDGTRLSIL.

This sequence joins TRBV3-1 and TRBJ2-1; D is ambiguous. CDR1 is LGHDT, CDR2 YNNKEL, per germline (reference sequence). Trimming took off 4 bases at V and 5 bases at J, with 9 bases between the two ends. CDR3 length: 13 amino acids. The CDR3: CASSPPPDNEQFF. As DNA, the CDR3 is TGTGCCAGCAGCCCACCCCCGGACAATGAGCAGTTCTTC.

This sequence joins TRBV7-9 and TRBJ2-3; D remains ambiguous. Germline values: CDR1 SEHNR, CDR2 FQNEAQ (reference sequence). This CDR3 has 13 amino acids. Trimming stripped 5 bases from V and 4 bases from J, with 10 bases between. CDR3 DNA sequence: TGTGCCAGCAGCAACATTCCCCCAGATACGCAGTATTTT. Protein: CASSNIPPDTQYF.